This T cell receptor (beta chain) came from a study of T cell repertoires in cytomegalovirus infection. Study-wide background: Used in the study were CMV epitopes, some recently identified and HLA-C-restricted, others well-studied and HLA-B-restricted. Public TCR beta signature analysis indicated the presence of both CMV infection and matching HLA type.

The CDR3 covers 15 residues. Germline V gene lookup returns CDR1 MNHEY and CDR2 SMNVEV (reference sequence). V shed 2 bases and J shed 4 bases, with 13 bases lying between them. Findings and caveats of the study: Adding up the frequency of public TCR beta families identified people who carried CMV plus the relevant HLA.

A remark on this clonotype: Its target is unknown.

Each CDR3 protein is one row after TCRdb ran MiXCR on the reads. Here the sample spans about half a million distinct CDR3 sequences, 33% being singletons. This chain connects TRBV27 to TRBJ2-3; D may match TRBD1 or TRBD2 (5 bases each). This material consisted of cultured PBMCs, taken from culture after CMV antigen stimulation. The TCR comes from a human donor in good health (CMV status not recorded). Some clones in this sample may be carry-over from other donors' samples. The CDR3 loop is CASSLRDRVADTQYF. Written as DNA, the CDR3 is TGTGCCAGCAGTTTAAGGGACCGCGTCGCAGATACGCAGTATTTT.